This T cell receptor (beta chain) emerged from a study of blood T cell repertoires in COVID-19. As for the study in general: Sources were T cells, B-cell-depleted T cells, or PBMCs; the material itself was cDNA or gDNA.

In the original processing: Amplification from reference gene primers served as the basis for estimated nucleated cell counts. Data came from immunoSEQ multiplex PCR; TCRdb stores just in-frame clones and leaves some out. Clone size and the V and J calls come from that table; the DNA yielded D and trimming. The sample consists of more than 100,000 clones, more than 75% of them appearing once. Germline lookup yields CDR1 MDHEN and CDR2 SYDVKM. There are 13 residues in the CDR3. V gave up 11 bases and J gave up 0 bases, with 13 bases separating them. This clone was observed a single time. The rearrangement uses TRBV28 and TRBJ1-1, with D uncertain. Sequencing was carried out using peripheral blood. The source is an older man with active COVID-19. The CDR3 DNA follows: TGTGCCTGTTACTCCGGGATGAACACTGAAGCTTTCTTT. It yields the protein CACYSGMNTEAFF. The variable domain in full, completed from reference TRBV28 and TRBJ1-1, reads DVKVTQSSRYLVKRTGEKVFLECVQDMDHENMFWYRQDPGLGLRLIYFSYDVKMKEKGDIPEGYSVSREKKERFSLILESASTNQTSMYLCACYSGMNTEAFFGQGTRLTVV.